This TCR beta chain came from a study of blood T cells in healthy people across ages. Germline assignment: CDR1 DFQATT and CDR2 SNEGSKA (reference sequence). The V gene end was trimmed by 4 bases and the J gene end by 0 bases; junction bases not matched to a gene: 6. The CDR3 contains 16 residues. With a J-beta primer mix and a sample-barcoded 5' primer, a second PCR ran 7 to 11 cycles. Every single cDNA molecule received a tag from a template-switch adaptor with 12 random nucleotides. One entry per CDR3 protein, called by TCRdb with MiXCR from the 5' RACE reads. The sample comprises 550,000 to 750,000 distinct CDR3 sequences, roughly 21% of which are singletons, and 3% to 4.5% rests with the top ten. This clonotype turned up a few times. Peripheral blood from each donor was collected in a volume of roughly 9.8 milliliters.

The chain employs TRBV20-1 and TRBJ2-3, with 11 positions matching TRBD2. The sequencing input was blood. The sequence came from a man aged 65 to 79 in good health. The CDR3 region is CSATTGLAGSTDTQYF. CDR3 nucleotide sequence: TGCAGTGCTACCACAGGACTAGCGGGTAGCACAGATACGCAGTATTTT.